This T cell receptor beta chain was sequenced during a study of post-analysis software for immune sequencing data. Background on the study: Patients with relapsing-remitting, secondary progressive and progressive-relapsing multiple sclerosis courses were all represented.

Sequencing libraries made from TCR beta cDNA carried unique molecular identifiers. TCRdb analysed the PCR reads with MiXCR anew, one entry per CDR3 protein. Here the sample spans about 800,000 distinct CDR3 sequences, 25% to 30% being singletons. Whole-study findings and limits: Versus controls, multiple sclerosis patients showed significantly lower diversity (normalized Chao1). Compared with controls, patients had more of five TRBV segments, including TRBV5-6, TRBV5-1 and TRBV20-1. Analysis by F measure revealed that same-batch samples clustered strongly together.

The CDR3 extends over 15 amino acids. The germline V gene encodes CDR1 SEHNR and CDR2 FQNEAQ (reference sequence). Unmatched junction bases numbered 9, after V lost 5 bases and J lost 8 bases. In regard to this clonotype: The antigen is undetermined.

Input material: blood. The sequence was obtained from a girl aged 5-17 years with multiple sclerosis. The J gene is TRBJ1-2, the V gene TRBV7-9; the match to TRBD1 covers 12 bases. DNA for the CDR3: TGTGCCAGCAGCACCGGGACAGGGGGCGCGGAGGGCTACACCTTC. This encodes CASSTGTGGAEGYTF. Supplemented by reference TRBV7-9 and TRBJ1-2, the full variable domain reads DTGVSQNPRHKITKRGQNVTFRCDPISEHNRLYWYRQTLGQGPEFLTYFQNEAQLEKSRLLSDRFSAERPKGSFSTLEIQRTEQGDSAMYLCASSTGTGGAEGYTFGSGTRLTVV.